Listed below are T cell receptor beta chains from one sample, sequenced in a study of T cells after yellow fever vaccination. TCRdb re-derived calls from the 5' RACE reads in MiXCR, one entry per CDR3 protein. The sample comprises under 300,000 distinct CDR3 sequences, roughly 6.2% of which are singletons, and 0.85% to 1.2% rests with the top ten. Material: CD4+ T cells sorted from PBMCs, obtained on the day of the yellow fever booster vaccination. The receptors derive from a man aged 25-45 years who received the YFV17D yellow fever vaccine. The CDR3 runs from the conserved cysteine through the conserved F or W. The D gene is left open where the match is weak. A clone size is listed for some rows: how often the clone was seen (once, few, many), or a class if it is expanded.

abundance: NA
v_gene: TRBV18
d_gene: NA
j_gene: TRBJ2-4
CDR3nt: TGTGCCAGCTCACCACCTGGCAGGGGGGTCAACATTCAGTACTTC
CDR3aa: CASSPPGRGVNIQYF

abundance: many
v_gene: TRBV29-1
d_gene: NA
j_gene: TRBJ2-6
CDR3nt: TGCAGCGTGGTGCAGGGGTCCTCTGGGGCCAACGTCCTGACTTTC
CDR3aa: CSVVQGSSGANVLTF

abundance: few
v_gene: TRBV4-2
d_gene: TRBD2
j_gene: TRBJ2-5
CDR3nt: TGTGCCAGCAGCCAAGTAGCGGGGACTAACCAAGAGACCCAGTACTTC
CDR3aa: CASSQVAGTNQETQYF

abundance: few
v_gene: TRBV20-1
d_gene: TRBD2
j_gene: TRBJ2-7
CDR3nt: TGCAGTGCTAGTCGGGGGGACCTCTCCGAGCAGTACTTC
CDR3aa: CSASRGDLSEQYF

abundance: many
v_gene: TRBV12-3/TRBV12-4
d_gene: NA
j_gene: TRBJ1-5
CDR3nt: TGTGCCAGCAGCTTGGGTGGCGGAGGGAATCAGCCCCAGCATTTT
CDR3aa: CASSLGGGGNQPQHF

abundance: NA
v_gene: TRBV27
d_gene: NA
j_gene: TRBJ2-5
CDR3nt: TGTGCCAGCAGTTTTGAGGGGAACCAAGAGACCCAGTACTTC
CDR3aa: CASSFEGNQETQYF

abundance: few
v_gene: TRBV19
d_gene: TRBD1
j_gene: TRBJ2-1
CDR3nt: TGTGCCAGTGAACAGGGGGCCTCCTACAATGAGCAGTTCTTC
CDR3aa: CASEQGASYNEQFF

abundance: many
v_gene: TRBV7-2
d_gene: NA
j_gene: TRBJ2-3
CDR3nt: TGTGCCAGCAGCTTAGCGCTTAAGACAGATACGCAGTATTTT
CDR3aa: CASSLALKTDTQYF

abundance: few
v_gene: TRBV7-2
d_gene: TRBD2
j_gene: TRBJ2-3
CDR3nt: TGTGCCAGCAGGCCCGGGACTAGCGGGTCTTTCACAGATACGCAGTATTTT
CDR3aa: CASRPGTSGSFTDTQYF

abundance: few
v_gene: TRBV12-3/TRBV12-4
d_gene: NA
j_gene: TRBJ2-6
CDR3nt: TGTGCCAGCAGCTCCCTCTGGTCTGGGGCCAACGTCCTGACTTTC
CDR3aa: CASSSLWSGANVLTF

abundance: many
v_gene: TRBV20-1
d_gene: TRBD2
j_gene: TRBJ2-7
CDR3nt: TGCAGTGCTAGTCGCCTAGCGGGAGGTTACGAGCAGTACTTC
CDR3aa: CSASRLAGGYEQYF

abundance: many
v_gene: TRBV5-1
d_gene: TRBD1
j_gene: TRBJ1-4
CDR3nt: TGCGCCAGCAGCTTGGGGGACAGAGGACTGTTTTTT
CDR3aa: CASSLGDRGLFF

abundance: few
v_gene: TRBV12-3/TRBV12-4
d_gene: NA
j_gene: TRBJ2-1
CDR3nt: TGTGCCTCCAACCAGGGGGGGGGCTACAATGAGCAGTTCTTC
CDR3aa: CASNQGGGYNEQFF

abundance: few
v_gene: TRBV5-1
d_gene: TRBD2
j_gene: TRBJ2-5
CDR3nt: TGCGCCAGCAGCCCCTTAGCGGGAGAAGAGACCCAGTACTTC
CDR3aa: CASSPLAGEETQYF

abundance: many
v_gene: TRBV7-9
d_gene: TRBD2
j_gene: TRBJ2-1
CDR3nt: TGTGCCAGCAGCCCCGGGACTAGCGGGTTTGGGCAGTTCTTC
CDR3aa: CASSPGTSGFGQFF

abundance: few
v_gene: TRBV11-1
d_gene: TRBD2
j_gene: TRBJ2-1
CDR3nt: TGTGCCAGCAGCCCCCAGAGGACTATAGCGGGTGCCTACAATGAGCAGTTCTTC
CDR3aa: CASSPQRTIAGAYNEQFF

abundance: many
v_gene: TRBV7-9
d_gene: NA
j_gene: TRBJ2-1
CDR3nt: TGTGCCAGCAGCCGTGGGACGGGTGTTTACAATGAGCAGTTCTTC
CDR3aa: CASSRGTGVYNEQFF

abundance: NA
v_gene: TRBV3-1
d_gene: NA
j_gene: TRBJ2-7
CDR3nt: TGTGCCAGCAGCCACAGGCAGGGTCTCTCCTACGAGCAGTACTTC
CDR3aa: CASSHRQGLSYEQYF

abundance: many
v_gene: TRBV7-2
d_gene: TRBD1
j_gene: TRBJ2-7
CDR3nt: TGTGCCAGCAGCTCCGACAGGGGCGAATTCTACGAGCAGTACTTC
CDR3aa: CASSSDRGEFYEQYF

abundance: many
v_gene: TRBV7-8
d_gene: TRBD2
j_gene: TRBJ2-1
CDR3nt: TGTGCCAGCAGCTTTAGCGGGAGGATCTACAATGAGCAGTTCTTC
CDR3aa: CASSFSGRIYNEQFF